This T cell receptor beta chain was observed in a study of OX40 agonist ivuxolimab in advanced cancers. Germline V CDR1 and CDR2: SNHLY, FYNNEI. The CDR3 has 16 residues. Trimming removed 1 base at V and 3 bases at J, with 13 bases between. Concerning this clone itself: Its target is unknown.

Assay: immunoSEQ multiplex PCR; the TCRdb copy retains only in-frame clones and omits some. Of 85,000 to 100,000 clones in the sample, approximately 93% were seen once. General study results and limits: Partial responders dosed at 0.1-3.0 mg/kg displayed clonal expansion ranking among the lowest. In CD8+ T cells, expanded clones were on average more numerous than in CD4+.

The chain is built from TRBV2 and TRBJ1-5; the D is unclear. The material sequenced was CD4+ or CD8+ T cells sorted from blood, taken in a trial of the OX40 agonist ivuxolimab. The TCR was taken from an adult with an advanced solid tumor such as melanoma, head and neck, liver or kidney cancer. The chain's CDR3 is CASSEVGYKANQPQHF. The CDR3 nucleotides are TGTGCCAGCAGTGAAGTTGGGTATAAGGCCAATCAGCCCCAGCATTTT.